This T cell receptor beta chain was observed in a study of blood T cell repertoires in COVID-19. The CDR3 is made up of 15 amino acids. V was cut by 0 bases and J by 3 bases, with 7 bases left in between. Germline V CDR1 and CDR2: SGDLS, YYNGEE. TCRdb's table, derived via immunoSEQ multiplex PCR, lists solely in-frame clones and lacks some. The table has about 180,000 clones, about 87% seen once. Sample: peripheral blood. This receptor was taken from a woman in her seventies with COVID-19, enrolled during active disease. The chain joins TRBV9 to TRBJ1-6, with a weak D call TRBD1 (5 bases). Written as DNA, the CDR3 is TGTGCCAGCAGCGTAGAGACAGACTATAATTCACCCCTCCACTTT. Translating it yields CASSVETDYNSPLHF.